This TCR beta chain was sequenced for a study of blood T cell repertoires in COVID-19. Across the whole study: Spain, Italy and the United States supplied samples that represented acute and convalescent COVID-19.

There are a few counts of this clone. The length of the CDR3 is 13 residues. The V end was cut by 3 bases, the J end by 3 bases, with 9 bases between. CDR1 MNHEY and CDR2 SMNVEV come from the germline V gene (reference sequence). Sequenced by immunoSEQ multiplex PCR; TCRdb stores in-frame clones only, minus some. Here the sample spans approximately 670,000 clones, just under 90% being singletons. V usage is TRBV27 and J usage is TRBJ2-7; D is possibly TRBD1 (5 bases). The clonotype comes from a woman under 30 with acute or convalescent COVID-19. The sample taken for sequencing was peripheral blood. The CDR3 coding sequence is TGTGCCAGCAGTTTTGGGGCTAACTACGAGCAGTACTTC. Encoded protein: CASSFGANYEQYF.